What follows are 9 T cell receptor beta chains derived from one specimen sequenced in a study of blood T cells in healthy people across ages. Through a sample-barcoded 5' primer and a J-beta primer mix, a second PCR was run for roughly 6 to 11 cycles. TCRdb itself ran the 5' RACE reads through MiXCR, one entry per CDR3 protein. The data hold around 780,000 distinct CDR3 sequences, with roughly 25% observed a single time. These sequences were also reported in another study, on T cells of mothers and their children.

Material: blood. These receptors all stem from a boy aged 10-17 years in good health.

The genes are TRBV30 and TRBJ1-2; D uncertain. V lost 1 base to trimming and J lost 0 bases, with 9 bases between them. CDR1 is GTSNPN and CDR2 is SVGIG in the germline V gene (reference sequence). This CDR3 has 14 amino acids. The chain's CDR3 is CAWSAIVTNYGYTF. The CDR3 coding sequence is TGTGCCTGGAGTGCCATTGTTACTAACTATGGCTACACCTTC. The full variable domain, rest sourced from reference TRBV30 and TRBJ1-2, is SQTIHQWPATLVQPVGSPLSLECTVEGTSNPNLYWYRQAAGRGLQLLFYSVGIGQISSEVPQNLSASRPQDRQFILSSKKLLLSDSGFYLCAWSAIVTNYGYTFGSGTRLTVV.

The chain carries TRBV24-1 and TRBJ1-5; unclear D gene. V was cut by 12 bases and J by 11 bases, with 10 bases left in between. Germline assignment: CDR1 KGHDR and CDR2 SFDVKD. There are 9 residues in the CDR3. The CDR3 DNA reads TGTGCCCGGCCGAAGACCCAGCATTTT. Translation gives CARPKTQHF.

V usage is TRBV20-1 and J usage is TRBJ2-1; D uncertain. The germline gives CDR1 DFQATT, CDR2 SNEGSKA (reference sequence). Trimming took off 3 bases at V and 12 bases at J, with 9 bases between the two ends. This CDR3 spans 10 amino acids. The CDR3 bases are TGCAGTGCTAGCGACGGATGGCAGTTCTTC. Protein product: CSASDGWQFF.

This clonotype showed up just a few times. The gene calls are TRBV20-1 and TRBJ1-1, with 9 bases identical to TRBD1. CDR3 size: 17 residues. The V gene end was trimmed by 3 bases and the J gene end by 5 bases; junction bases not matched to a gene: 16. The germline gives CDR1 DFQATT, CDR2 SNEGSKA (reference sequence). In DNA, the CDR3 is TGCAGTGCTAGTCGGTTACAGGGGGCCTTTTTAATAACTGAAGCTTTCTTT. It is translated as CSASRLQGAFLITEAFF.

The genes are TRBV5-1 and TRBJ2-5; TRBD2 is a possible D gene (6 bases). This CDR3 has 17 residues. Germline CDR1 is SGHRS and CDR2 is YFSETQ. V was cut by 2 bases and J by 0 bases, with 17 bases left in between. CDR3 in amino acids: CASSLGPGTRDQETQYF. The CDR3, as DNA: TGCGCCAGCAGCTTAGGGCCTGGGACTCGGGACCAAGAGACCCAGTACTTC.

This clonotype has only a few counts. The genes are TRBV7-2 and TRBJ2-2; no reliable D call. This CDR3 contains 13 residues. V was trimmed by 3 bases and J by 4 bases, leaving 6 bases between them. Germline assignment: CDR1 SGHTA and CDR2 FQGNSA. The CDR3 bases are TGTGCCAGCAGCTTGAGATTCACCGGGGAGCTGTTTTTT. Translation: CASSLRFTGELFF.

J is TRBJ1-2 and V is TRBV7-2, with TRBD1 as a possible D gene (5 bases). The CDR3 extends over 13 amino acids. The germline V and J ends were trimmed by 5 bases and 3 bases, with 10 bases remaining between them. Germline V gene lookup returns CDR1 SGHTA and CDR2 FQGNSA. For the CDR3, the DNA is TGTGCCAGCAGCCAGCGGGGGGACTATGGCTACACCTTC. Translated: CASSQRGDYGYTF.

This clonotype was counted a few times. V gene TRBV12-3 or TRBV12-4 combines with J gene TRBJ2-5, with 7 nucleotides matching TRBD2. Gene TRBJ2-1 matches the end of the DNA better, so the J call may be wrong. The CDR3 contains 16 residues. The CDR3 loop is CASSLTGLDWANEQFF. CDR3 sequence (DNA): TGTGCCAGCAGTTTAACAGGACTAGATTGGGCCAATGAGCAGTTCTTC.

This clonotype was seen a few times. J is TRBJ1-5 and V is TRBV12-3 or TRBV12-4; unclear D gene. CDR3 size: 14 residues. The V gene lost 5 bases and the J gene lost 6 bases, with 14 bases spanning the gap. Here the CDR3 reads CASSPHSGSQPQHF. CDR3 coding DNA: TGTGCCAGCAGTCCTCACTCGGGCAGTCAGCCCCAGCATTTT.